Listed here are 29 T cell receptor beta chains from one sample, sequenced in a study of cytomegalovirus exposure and HLA in healthy donors. PCR primers comprised 60 Vbeta and 13 Jbeta primers. The data were produced by immunoSEQ multiplex PCR, yet TCRdb's version contains in-frame clones alone and is incomplete. The sample lists about 110,000 clones, roughly 82% occurring once. Sequenced sample: PBMCs. These receptors came from a male donor in good health and CMV-seronegative.

This clone was detected only a few times. The chain combines TRBV19 with TRBJ2-5, with a possible D match to TRBD2 (6 bases). The V and J ends lost 6 bases and 3 bases respectively, with 26 bases between them. The germline V gene encodes CDR1 LNHDA and CDR2 SQIVND (reference sequence). This CDR3 has 18 residues. In DNA form, the CDR3 reads TGTGCCAGTAGCTTAGCGGCAGGGAAGCGAAGATTGGAAGAGACCCAGTACTTC. Protein product: CASSLAAGKRRLEETQYF. Drawing the rest from reference TRBV19 and TRBJ2-5, the complete variable domain is DGGITQSPKYLFRKEGQNVTLSCEQNLNHDAMYWYRQDPGQGLRLIYYSQIVNDFQKGDIAEGYSVSREKKESFPLTVTSAQKNPTAFYLCASSLAAGKRRLEETQYFGPGTRLLVL.

The chain combines TRBV28 with TRBJ2-7; TRBD2 aligns across 13 bases. This CDR3 spans 19 amino acids. The germline CDR1 and CDR2 sequences are MDHEN and SYDVKM. V lost 5 bases and J lost 2; bases outside the gene matches: 15. CDR3 DNA sequence: TGTGCCAGCAGTCCTAGACTAGCGGGAGGCCTTGGCTTGGCCTACGAGCAGTACTTC. This encodes CASSPRLAGGLGLAYEQYF.

This sequence joins TRBV19 and TRBJ1-1; D is perhaps TRBD1 (5 bases). Per germline, CDR1 LNHDA and CDR2 SQIVND (reference sequence). The CDR3 contains 13 residues. Trimming pared 3 bases from V and 10 bases from J, leaving 15 bases between. The CDR3 sequence: CASSIAGGSGAFF. The CDR3 nucleotides read TGTGCCAGTAGTATCGCGGGGGGTTCCGGAGCTTTCTTT.

This chain links TRBV6-4 with TRBJ2-3; 11 bases align to TRBD2. CDR3 length: 15 residues. Germline lookup yields CDR1 MRHNA and CDR2 SNTAGT. Germline trimming cut 6 bases from V and 5 bases from J; bases unmatched to any gene: 7. CDR3 nucleotides: TGTGCCAGCAGCGAACTAGCGGGAGAAGGAGATACGCAGTATTTT. Protein sequence: CASSELAGEGDTQYF.

V and J are TRBV7-9 and TRBJ2-1; 7 positions agree with TRBD2. CDR1 and CDR2 from the germline V gene are SEHNR and FQNEAQ (reference sequence). This CDR3 comprises 16 residues. J lost 0 bases, V lost 5 bases, and 7 bases had no gene match. DNA for the CDR3: TGTGCCAGCAGCCCCGGGGGGACGAGCTCCTACAATGAGCAGTTCTTC. This codes for CASSPGGTSSYNEQFF.

This clone has only one observation. One junction end disagrees with the germline gene, perhaps due to a read error. The V gene is TRBV6-5, the J gene TRBJ2-2, with D maybe TRBD2 (5 bases). The CDR3 is made up of 15 amino acids. Germline V lookup: CDR1 MNHEY, CDR2 SVGAGI. CDR3 amino acids: CASSYSKTTTRELFF. DNA of the CDR3: TGTGCCAGCAGTTACTCGAAGACTACCACCCGGGAGCTGTTTTTT.

The genes are TRBV27 and TRBJ2-3, with 12 bases matching TRBD1. The CDR3 is 15 residues long. V shed 6 bases and J 5 bases; nucleotides not matched to a gene: 6. Germline loops: CDR1 MNHEY, CDR2 SMNVEV (reference sequence). CDR3 bases: TGTGCCAGCAGCTTGGGACAGGGGGCGATAGATACGCAGTATTTT. It is translated as CASSLGQGAIDTQYF.

The chain is built from TRBV28 and TRBJ1-1; no definite D call. The germline gives CDR1 MDHEN, CDR2 SYDVKM. The V end lost 10 bases, the J end lost 7 bases, and 13 bases lay between the germline ends. The CDR3 contains 11 residues. CDR3 sequence: CATQRPDEAFF. The CDR3 DNA sequence: TGTGCCACCCAGAGGCCGGATGAAGCTTTCTTT. Based on the CDR3 plus reference TRBV28 and TRBJ1-1, the full variable domain is DVKVTQSSRYLVKRTGEKVFLECVQDMDHENMFWYRQDPGLGLRLIYFSYDVKMKEKGDIPEGYSVSREKKERFSLILESASTNQTSMYLCATQRPDEAFFGQGTRLTVV.

V usage is TRBV27 and J usage is TRBJ2-3; a possible D gene is TRBD2 (5 bases). CDR1 is MNHEY and CDR2 is SMNVEV in the germline V gene (reference sequence). Trimming shortened V by 0 bases and J by 3 bases, and 7 bases separated the two germline ends. The CDR3 contains 14 residues. The CDR3 sequence: CASSLSGRTDTQYF. DNA for the CDR3: TGTGCCAGCAGTTTATCAGGGAGAACAGATACGCAGTATTTT.

The CDR3 sequence is CASRYLAGPYEQYF. CDR3 nucleotide sequence: TGTGCCAGCAGATACCTAGCGGGTCCATACGAGCAGTACTTC. The J gene is TRBJ2-7, the V gene TRBV6-5; 8 bases match TRBD2. Losses at the gene ends were 6 bases for V and 4 bases for J; bases not matched to a gene: 8. The CDR3 totals 14 residues. Germline CDR1 MNHEY, CDR2 SVGAGI.

The J gene is TRBJ2-7, the V gene TRBV28; perhaps TRBD2 as D (6 bases). The V gene's germline CDR1 is MDHEN and CDR2 SYDVKM. CDR3 size: 14 residues. V was pared by 5 bases and J by 2 bases, with 13 bases between. The CDR3, as DNA: TGTGCCAGCAGTGCCGGGACTTCCCCCTACGAGCAGTACTTC. This sequence encodes CASSAGTSPYEQYF.

This chain links TRBV15 with TRBJ2-7; 7 nucleotides align to TRBD2. There are 15 residues in the CDR3. Germline V lookup: CDR1 LNHNV, CDR2 YYDKDF (reference sequence). After removal of 0 bases from V and 3 bases from J, the junction contained 5 bases not matched to a gene. The CDR3 nucleotides read TGTGCCACCAGCAGAGAGGCGGGAGAGCACTACGAGCAGTACTTC. This gives the protein CATSREAGEHYEQYF. The full variable domain, in which reference TRBV15 and TRBJ2-7 provide the parts outside the CDR3, is DAMVIQNPRYQVTQFGKPVTLSCSQTLNHNVMYWYQQKSSQAPKLLFHYYDKDFNNEADTPDNFQSRRPNTSFCFLDIRSPGLGDTAMYLCATSREAGEHYEQYFGPGTRLTVT.

The rearrangement uses TRBV19 and TRBJ1-5; 9 bases agree with TRBD1. CDR1 LNHDA and CDR2 SQIVND come from the germline V gene (reference sequence). CDR3 length: 14 residues. V was clipped by 6 bases and J by 6 bases; unmatched bases: 6. The CDR3 nucleotides are TGTGCCAGTAGCGGGACAGGGATTAGTCAGCCCCAGCATTTT. Its translation: CASSGTGISQPQHF.

This sequence joins TRBV6-1 and TRBJ1-2; TRBD1 matches at 7 bases. Germline V lookup: CDR1 MNHNS, CDR2 SASEGT. V shed 3 bases, J shed 2 bases, and the junction held 0 bases outside the gene matches. This CDR3 contains 13 residues. Here the CDR3 DNA reads TGTGCCAGCAGTGACAGGGGGAACTATGGCTACACCTTC. It codes for CASSDRGNYGYTF.

The chain carries TRBV27 and TRBJ2-3, with 8 nucleotides matching TRBD2. The CDR3 runs to 15 residues. Germline CDR1 MNHEY, CDR2 SMNVEV (reference sequence). V shed 7 bases and J 0 bases; nucleotides not matched to a gene: 6. In nucleotides, the CDR3 is TGTGCCAGCACCCCGGGACTAGTGAGCACAGATACGCAGTATTTT. Amino acids: CASTPGLVSTDTQYF.

The chain is built from TRBV18 and TRBJ1-3, with unresolved D. Germline V CDR1 and CDR2: KGHSH, LQKENI. V lost 6 bases to trimming and J lost 0 bases, with 18 bases between them. The length of the CDR3 is 17 residues. In DNA form, the CDR3 reads TGTGCCAGCTCGCCCAACTCAGCGGGCAGCTCTGGAAACACCATATATTTT. This gives the protein CASSPNSAGSSGNTIYF.

The J gene is TRBJ1-4, the V gene TRBV1. TRBV1 is classified as a pseudogene. This CDR3 region has 15 residues. The CDR3 coding sequence is TGCACCAGCAGCCAGGGCGACATGGGAGGTGAAAAACTGTTTTTT. Protein sequence: CTSSQGDMGGEKLFF.

The gene calls are TRBV18 and TRBJ1-4, with 7 bases that match TRBD1. J gave up 8 bases and V 7 bases, and 7 bases lay outside the gene matches. Per the germline V gene, CDR1 is KGHSH and CDR2 is LQKENI. The CDR3 spans 13 residues. CDR3 DNA sequence: TGTGCCAGCTTTAAGGGGGCAGGAGAAAAACTGTTTTTT. Its translation is CASFKGAGEKLFF.

This rearrangement joins TRBV28 to TRBJ1-1; tentative D call: TRBD1 (5 bases). V gave up 4 bases and J gave up 0 bases, with 12 bases separating them. Germline V gives CDR1 MDHEN, CDR2 SYDVKM. This CDR3 is 15 amino acids long. CDR3 in DNA: TGTGCCAGCAGTTCTCAGGGAATAATGAACACTGAAGCTTTCTTT. This encodes CASSSQGIMNTEAFF.

This chain connects TRBV15 to TRBJ2-5; D is unclear. Germline values: CDR1 LNHNV, CDR2 YYDKDF (reference sequence). Trimming took off 2 bases at V and 5 bases at J, with 6 bases between the two ends. This CDR3 comprises 12 residues. The CDR3 coding sequence is TGTGCCACCAGCAGATACGGGGAGACCCAGTACTTC. Protein: CATSRYGETQYF.

CDR3 region: CALRRRDSYEQYF. The CDR3 DNA reads TGTGCTTTGAGACGCAGGGACTCCTACGAGCAGTACTTC. V usage is TRBV30 and J usage is TRBJ2-5, with D perhaps TRBD1 (5 bases). The better agreement between TRBJ2-7 and the DNA end casts doubt on the J call. The germline V gene has CDR1 GTSNPN and CDR2 SVGIG (reference sequence). The CDR3 is made up of 13 amino acids.

This clone was seen a single time. The rearrangement links TRBV7-2 to TRBJ2-7, with D perhaps TRBD1 (5 bases). The CDR3 totals 13 residues. Trimming left V 2 bases short and J 6 bases short, with 11 bases between. The germline V gene encodes CDR1 SGHTA and CDR2 FQGNSA. CDR3 sequence reads: CASSLFPGIEQYF. CDR3 DNA: TGTGCCAGCAGCTTATTCCCAGGGATCGAGCAGTACTTC.

The CDR3 reads CASSDRTRVDYGYTF. The CDR3 bases are TGTGCCAGCAGCGACCGAACGAGGGTCGACTATGGCTACACCTTC. The genes are TRBV7-8 and TRBJ1-2; D remains ambiguous. CDR1 is SGHVS, CDR2 FQNEAQ, per germline. The CDR3 length is 15 residues. V was shortened by 5 bases and J by 3 bases, with 16 bases between the two germline ends.

This sequence joins TRBV5-6 and TRBJ2-5, with 9 bases fitting TRBD2. CDR1 is SGHDT and CDR2 is YYEEEE in the germline V gene. The CDR3 consists of 16 residues. With 4 bases clipped from V and 1 base from J, the junction kept 8 bases outside the gene matches. The CDR3 DNA sequence: TGTGCCAGCAGCCCGAACCCAGCGGGAGGCCAAGAGACCCAGTACTTC. Protein: CASSPNPAGGQETQYF. Together with reference TRBV5-6 and TRBJ2-5, the CDR3 gives the full variable domain: DAGVTQSPTHLIKTRGQQVTLRCSPKSGHDTVSWYQQALGQGPQFIFQYYEEEERQRGNFPDRFSGHQFPNYSSELNVNALLLGDSALYLCASSPNPAGGQETQYFGPGTRLLVL.

This chain links TRBV7-8 with TRBJ2-5, with 9 bases that match TRBD2. J gave up 5 bases and V 7 bases, and 8 bases lay outside the gene matches. The germline CDR1 and CDR2 sequences are SGHVS and FQNEAQ. CDR3 length: 14 amino acids. CDR3 in DNA: TGTGCCAGCATTAGGCGGGAGGGGGAGGAGACCCAGTACTTC. Translation gives CASIRREGEETQYF.

The chain has TRBV7-9 and TRBJ2-1; 7 nucleotides match TRBD2. Looked up from germline, CDR1 is SEHNR and CDR2 is FQNEAQ (reference sequence). The ends lost 5 bases at V and 4 bases at J; junction bases unmatched: 5. CDR3 size: 14 residues. In DNA, the CDR3 is TGTGCCAGCAGCCTTTCAGCGGGGTACAATGAGCAGTTCTTC. Protein sequence: CASSLSAGYNEQFF.

This clone was recorded only once. This chain connects TRBV30 to TRBJ1-3, with TRBD1 matching over 11 bases. This CDR3 is built from 14 residues. Germline V gene data show CDR1 as GTSNPN and CDR2 as SVGIG (reference sequence). The V and J ends lost 5 bases and 5 bases, in that order; junction bases with no gene match: 5. CDR3 DNA sequence: TGTGCCTGGGAGGGACAGGGGGTTAGAAACACCATATATTTT. This codes for CAWEGQGVRNTIYF.

This chain joins TRBV28 and TRBJ2-7; TRBD2 matches at 13 bases. Germline V gene data show CDR1 as MDHEN and CDR2 as SYDVKM. Trimming at V came to 8 bases and at J to 7 bases, leaving 11 bases not matched to a gene. The CDR3 runs to 15 residues. The CDR3 loop is CASSPRTSGRREQYF. In DNA, the CDR3 is TGTGCCAGCTCGCCGCGGACTAGCGGGAGAAGGGAGCAGTACTTC.

This rearrangement joins TRBV5-1 to TRBJ2-5; 9 bases line up with TRBD2. With the DNA end fitting TRBJ2-7 better, the J assignment may be wrong. Germline lookup yields CDR1 SGHRS and CDR2 YFSETQ. The CDR3 covers 15 residues. The CDR3: CASSLRSGGTYEQYF. CDR3 coding DNA: TGCGCCAGCAGCTTGCGGAGCGGGGGGACCTACGAGCAGTACTTC.